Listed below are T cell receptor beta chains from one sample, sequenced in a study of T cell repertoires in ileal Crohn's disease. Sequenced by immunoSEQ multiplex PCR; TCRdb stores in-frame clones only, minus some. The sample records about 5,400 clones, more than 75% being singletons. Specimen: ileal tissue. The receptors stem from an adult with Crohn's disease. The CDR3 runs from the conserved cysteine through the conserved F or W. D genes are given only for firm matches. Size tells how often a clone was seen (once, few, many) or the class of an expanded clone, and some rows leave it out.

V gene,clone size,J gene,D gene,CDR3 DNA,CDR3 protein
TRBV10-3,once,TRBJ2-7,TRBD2,TGTGCCATCAGTGAGGGTCTAGCGGGAGCCTACGAGCAGTACTTC,CAISEGLAGAYEQYF
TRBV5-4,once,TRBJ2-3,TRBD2,TGTGCCAGCAGCGTCATGGCGGGGGTGACAGATACGCAGTATTTT,CASSVMAGVTDTQYF
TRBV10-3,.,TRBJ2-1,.,TGTGCCATCAGTGATCTCAATGAGCAGTTCTTC,CAISDLNEQFF
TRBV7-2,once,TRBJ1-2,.,TGTGCCAGCAGGAAAAGCCCAGGGAACTATGGCTACACCTTC,CASRKSPGNYGYTF
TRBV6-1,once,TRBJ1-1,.,TGTGCCAGCAGCGAAAGGGGCACTGAAGCTTTCTTT,CASSERGTEAFF
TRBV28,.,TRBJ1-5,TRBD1,TGTGCCAGCAGCCCGACAGGGGCTGGATGGAATCAGCCCCAGCATTTT,CASSPTGAGWNQPQHF
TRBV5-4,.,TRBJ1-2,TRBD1,TGTGCCAGCAGCTTCGACAGGGGGCCCGATGGCTACACCTTC,CASSFDRGPDGYTF
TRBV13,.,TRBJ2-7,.,TGTGCCAGCAGCTTAGGCGGGGACCGATTCTACGAGCAGTACTTC,CASSLGGDRFYEQYF
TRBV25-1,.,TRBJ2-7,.,TGTGCCAGCAGTTCAGATGCCTACGAGCAGTACTTC,CASSSDAYEQYF
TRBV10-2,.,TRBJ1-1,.,TGCGCCAGCAGCACAAGGGAGAACACTGAAGCTTTCTTT,CASSTRENTEAFF
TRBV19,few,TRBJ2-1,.,TGTGCCAGTAGCAGCGGCCACAATGAGCAGTTCTTC,CASSSGHNEQFF
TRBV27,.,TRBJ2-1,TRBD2,TGTGCCAGCAGTTTAGGGCTAGCGGAAACCTACAATGAGCAGTTCTTC,CASSLGLAETYNEQFF
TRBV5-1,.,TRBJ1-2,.,TGCGCCAGCAGCTTTTTGGCGACCTCTAACTATGGCTACACCTTC,CASSFLATSNYGYTF
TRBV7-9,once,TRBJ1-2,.,TGTGCCAGCAGCTTAGACCATCAGGGTAGGGACTATGGCTACACCTTC,CASSLDHQGRDYGYTF
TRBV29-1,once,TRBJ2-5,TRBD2,TGCAGCGTTGTGCCTAGCGGGGGGCGGGAGACCCAGTACTTC,CSVVPSGGRETQYF
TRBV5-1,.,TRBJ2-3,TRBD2,TGCGCCAGCAGCTTGGTGGGACTACAGGTGGATACGCAGTATTTT,CASSLVGLQVDTQYF